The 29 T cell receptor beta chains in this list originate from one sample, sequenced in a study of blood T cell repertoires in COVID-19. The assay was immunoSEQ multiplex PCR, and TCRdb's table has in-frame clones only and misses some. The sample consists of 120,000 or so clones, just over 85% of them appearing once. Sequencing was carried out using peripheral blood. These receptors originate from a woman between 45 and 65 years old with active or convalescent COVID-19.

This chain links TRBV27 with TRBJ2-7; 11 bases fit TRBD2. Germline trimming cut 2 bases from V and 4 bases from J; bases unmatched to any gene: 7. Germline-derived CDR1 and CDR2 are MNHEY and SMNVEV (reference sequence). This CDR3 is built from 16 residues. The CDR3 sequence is CASSLLAGGLSYEQYF. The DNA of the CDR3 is TGTGCCAGCAGTTTACTAGCGGGAGGCTTGAGTTACGAGCAGTACTTC.

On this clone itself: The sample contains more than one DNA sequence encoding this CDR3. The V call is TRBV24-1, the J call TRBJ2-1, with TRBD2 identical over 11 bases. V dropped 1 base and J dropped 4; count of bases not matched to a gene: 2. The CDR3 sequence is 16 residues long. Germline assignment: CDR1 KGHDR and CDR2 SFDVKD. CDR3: CATSDLGTSGYNEQFF. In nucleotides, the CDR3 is TGTGCCACCAGTGATTTAGGGACTAGCGGATACAATGAGCAGTTCTTC.

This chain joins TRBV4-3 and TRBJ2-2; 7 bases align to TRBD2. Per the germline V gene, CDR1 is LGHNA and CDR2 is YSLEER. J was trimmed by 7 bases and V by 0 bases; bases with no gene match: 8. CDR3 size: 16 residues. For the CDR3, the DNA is TGCGCCAGCAGCCAAGATTTGGCTAGCGGAGACGGGGAGCTGTTTTTT. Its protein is CASSQDLASGDGELFF.

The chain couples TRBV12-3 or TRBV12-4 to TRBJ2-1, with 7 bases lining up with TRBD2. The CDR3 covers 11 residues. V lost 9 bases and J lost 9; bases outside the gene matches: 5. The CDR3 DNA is TGTGCCAGTGGGGGGGGGATTGAGCAGTTCTTC. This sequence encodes CASGGGIEQFF.

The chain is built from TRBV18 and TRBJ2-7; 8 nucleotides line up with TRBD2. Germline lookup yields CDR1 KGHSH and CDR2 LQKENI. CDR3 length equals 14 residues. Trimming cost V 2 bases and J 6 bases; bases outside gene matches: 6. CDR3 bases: TGTGCCAGCTCACCAGTTCAGCGGGAGAGCGAGCAGTACTTC. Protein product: CASSPVQRESEQYF. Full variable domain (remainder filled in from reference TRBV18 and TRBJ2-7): NAGVMQNPRHLVRRRGQEARLRCSPMKGHSHVYWYRQLPEEGLKFMVYLQKENIIDESGMPKERFSAEFPKEGPSILRIQQVVRGDSAAYFCASSPVQRESEQYFGPGTRLTVT.

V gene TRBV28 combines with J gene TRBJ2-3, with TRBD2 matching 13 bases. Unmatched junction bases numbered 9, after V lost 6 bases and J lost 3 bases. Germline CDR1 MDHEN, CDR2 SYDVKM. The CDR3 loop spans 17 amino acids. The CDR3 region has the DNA TGTGCCAGCAGAGGTACTAGCGGGAGGGCCGAAACAGATACGCAGTATTTT. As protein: CASRGTSGRAETDTQYF.

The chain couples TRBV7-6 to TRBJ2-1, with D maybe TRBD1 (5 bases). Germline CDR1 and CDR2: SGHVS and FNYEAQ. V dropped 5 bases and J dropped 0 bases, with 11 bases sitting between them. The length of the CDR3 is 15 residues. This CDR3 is CASSLDSPSYNEQFF. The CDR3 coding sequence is TGTGCCAGCAGCCTCGACAGTCCCTCCTACAATGAGCAGTTCTTC.

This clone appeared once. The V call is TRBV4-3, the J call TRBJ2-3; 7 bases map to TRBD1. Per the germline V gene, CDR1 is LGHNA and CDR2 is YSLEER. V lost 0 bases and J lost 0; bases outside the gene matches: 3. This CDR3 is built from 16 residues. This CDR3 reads CASSQDQGVSTDTQYF. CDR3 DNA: TGCGCCAGCAGCCAAGATCAGGGGGTTAGCACAGATACGCAGTATTTT.

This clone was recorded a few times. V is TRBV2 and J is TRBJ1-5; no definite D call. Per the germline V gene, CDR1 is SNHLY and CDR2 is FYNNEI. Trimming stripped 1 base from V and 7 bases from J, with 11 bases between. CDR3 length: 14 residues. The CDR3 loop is CASSEGQSSQPQHF. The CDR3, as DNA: TGTGCCAGCAGTGAAGGGCAATCGTCCCAGCCCCAGCATTTT.

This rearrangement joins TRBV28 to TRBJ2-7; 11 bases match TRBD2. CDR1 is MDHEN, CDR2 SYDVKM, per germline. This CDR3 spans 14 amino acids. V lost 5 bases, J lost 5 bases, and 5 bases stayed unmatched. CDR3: CASSPNSGRDEQYF. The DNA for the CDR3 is TGTGCCAGCAGTCCCAATAGCGGGAGGGACGAGCAGTACTTC.

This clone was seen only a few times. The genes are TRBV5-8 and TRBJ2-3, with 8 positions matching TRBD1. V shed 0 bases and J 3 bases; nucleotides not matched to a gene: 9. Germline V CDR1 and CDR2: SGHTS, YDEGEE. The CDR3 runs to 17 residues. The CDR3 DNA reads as TGTGCCAGCAGCTTGGGAGACAGGGGTCACACGACAGATACGCAGTATTTT. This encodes CASSLGDRGHTTDTQYF.

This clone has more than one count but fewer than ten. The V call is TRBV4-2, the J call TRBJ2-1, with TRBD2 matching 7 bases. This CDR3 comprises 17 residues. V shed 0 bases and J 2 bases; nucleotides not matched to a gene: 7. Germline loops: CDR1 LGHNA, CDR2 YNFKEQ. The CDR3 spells CASSQDKSGDAYNEQFF. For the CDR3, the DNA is TGTGCCAGCAGCCAAGACAAGAGCGGGGACGCCTACAATGAGCAGTTCTTC.

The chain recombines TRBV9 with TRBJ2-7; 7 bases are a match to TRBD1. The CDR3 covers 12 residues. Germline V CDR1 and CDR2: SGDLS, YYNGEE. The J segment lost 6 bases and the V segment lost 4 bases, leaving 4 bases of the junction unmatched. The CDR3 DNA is TGTGCCAGCAGCCCGACAGGGTTCGAGCAGTACTTC. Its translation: CASSPTGFEQYF. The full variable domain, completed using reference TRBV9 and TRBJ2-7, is DSGVTQTPKHLITATGQRVTLRCSPRSGDLSVYWYQQSLDQGLQFLIQYYNGEERAKGNILERFSAQQFPDLHSELNLSSLELGDSALYFCASSPTGFEQYFGPGTRLTVT.

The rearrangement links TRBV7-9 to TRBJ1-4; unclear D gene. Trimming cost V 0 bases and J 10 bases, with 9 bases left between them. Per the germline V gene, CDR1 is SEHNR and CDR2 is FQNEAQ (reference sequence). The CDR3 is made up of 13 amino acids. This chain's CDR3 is CASSLAGSAKLFF. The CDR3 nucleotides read TGTGCCAGCAGCTTAGCAGGAAGCGCAAAACTGTTTTTT.

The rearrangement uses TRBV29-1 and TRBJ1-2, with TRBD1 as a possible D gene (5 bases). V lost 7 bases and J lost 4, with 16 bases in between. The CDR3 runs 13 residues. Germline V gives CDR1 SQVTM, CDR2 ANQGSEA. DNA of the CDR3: TGCAGCGACGCCCAGGGTGGGATCTATGGCTACACCTTC. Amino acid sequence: CSDAQGGIYGYTF.

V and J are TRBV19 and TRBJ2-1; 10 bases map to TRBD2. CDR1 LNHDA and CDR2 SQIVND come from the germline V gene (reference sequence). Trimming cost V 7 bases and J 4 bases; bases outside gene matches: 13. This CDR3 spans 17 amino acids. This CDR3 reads CASNPRSGRAGYNEQFF. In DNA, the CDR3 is TGTGCCAGTAACCCGAGGAGCGGGAGGGCCGGATACAATGAGCAGTTCTTC.

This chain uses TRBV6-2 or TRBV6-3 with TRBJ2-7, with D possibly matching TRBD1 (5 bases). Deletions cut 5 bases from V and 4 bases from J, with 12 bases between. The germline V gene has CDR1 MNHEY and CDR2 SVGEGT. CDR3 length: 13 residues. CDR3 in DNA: TGTGCCAGCAGTGTCGACAGACGGTACGAGCAGTACTTC. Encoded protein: CASSVDRRYEQYF.

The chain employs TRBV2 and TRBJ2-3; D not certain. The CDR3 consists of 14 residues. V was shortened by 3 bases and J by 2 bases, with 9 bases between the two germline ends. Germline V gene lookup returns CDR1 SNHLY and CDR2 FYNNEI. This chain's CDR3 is CASSEFRSTDTQYF. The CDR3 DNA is TGTGCCAGCAGTGAGTTTCGTTCCACAGATACGCAGTATTTT.

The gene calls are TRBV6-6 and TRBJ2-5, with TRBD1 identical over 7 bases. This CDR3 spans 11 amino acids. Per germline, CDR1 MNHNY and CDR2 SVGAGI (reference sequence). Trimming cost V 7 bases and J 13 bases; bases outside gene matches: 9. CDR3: CASTQGVLWYF. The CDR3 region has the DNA TGTGCCAGCACCCAGGGGGTGCTTTGGTACTTC.

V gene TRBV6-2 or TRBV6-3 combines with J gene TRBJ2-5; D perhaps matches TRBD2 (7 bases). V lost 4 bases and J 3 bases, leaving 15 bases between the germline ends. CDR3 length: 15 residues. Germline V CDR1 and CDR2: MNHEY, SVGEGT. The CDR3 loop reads CASSSGGLAEETQYF. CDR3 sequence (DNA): TGTGCCAGCAGTTCCGGGGGGCTAGCGGAAGAGACCCAGTACTTC.

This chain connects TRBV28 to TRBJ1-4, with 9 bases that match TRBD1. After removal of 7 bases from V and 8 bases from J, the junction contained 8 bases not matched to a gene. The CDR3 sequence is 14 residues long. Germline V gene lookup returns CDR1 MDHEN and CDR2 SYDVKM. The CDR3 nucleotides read TGTGCCAGCAAACCGGGACAGGGTTACGAAAAACTGTTTTTT. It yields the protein CASKPGQGYEKLFF. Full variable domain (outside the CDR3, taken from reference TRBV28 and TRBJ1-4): DVKVTQSSRYLVKRTGEKVFLECVQDMDHENMFWYRQDPGLGLRLIYFSYDVKMKEKGDIPEGYSVSREKKERFSLILESASTNQTSMYLCASKPGQGYEKLFFGSGTQLSVL.

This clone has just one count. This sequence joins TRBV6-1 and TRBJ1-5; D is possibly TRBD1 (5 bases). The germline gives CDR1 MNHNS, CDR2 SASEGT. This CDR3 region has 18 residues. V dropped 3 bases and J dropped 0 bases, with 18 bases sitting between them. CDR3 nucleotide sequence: TGTGCCAGCAGTGACCCTAAGGGGAACAGACTTAGCAATCAGCCCCAGCATTTT. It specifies CASSDPKGNRLSNQPQHF.

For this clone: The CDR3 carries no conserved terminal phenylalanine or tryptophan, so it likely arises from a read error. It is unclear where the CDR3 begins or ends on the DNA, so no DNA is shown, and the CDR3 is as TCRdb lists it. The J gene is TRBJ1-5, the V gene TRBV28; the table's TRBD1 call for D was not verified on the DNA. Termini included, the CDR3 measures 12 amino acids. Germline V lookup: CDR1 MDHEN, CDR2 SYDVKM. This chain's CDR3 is CASSSYLRGHIS.

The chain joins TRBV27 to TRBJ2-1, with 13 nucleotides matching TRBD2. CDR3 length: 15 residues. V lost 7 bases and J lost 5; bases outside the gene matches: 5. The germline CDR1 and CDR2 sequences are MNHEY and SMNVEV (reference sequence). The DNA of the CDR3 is TGTGCCAGCACCTGGGGGACTAGCGGGAACAATGAGCAGTTCTTC. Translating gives CASTWGTSGNNEQFF.

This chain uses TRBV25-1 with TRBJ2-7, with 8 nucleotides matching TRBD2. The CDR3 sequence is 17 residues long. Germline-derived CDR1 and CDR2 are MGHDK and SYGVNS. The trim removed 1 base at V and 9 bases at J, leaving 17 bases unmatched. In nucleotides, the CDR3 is TGTGCCAGCAGTGAATTCTTTCTGGCTAGCGGGCGTGGAGCGCAGTACTTC. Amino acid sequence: CASSEFFLASGRGAQYF.

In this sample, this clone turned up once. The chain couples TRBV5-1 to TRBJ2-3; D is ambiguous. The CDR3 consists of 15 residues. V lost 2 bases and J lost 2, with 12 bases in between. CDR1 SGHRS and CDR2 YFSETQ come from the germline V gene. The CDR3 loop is CASSFVQKNTDTQYF. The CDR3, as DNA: TGCGCCAGCAGCTTTGTACAAAAGAACACAGATACGCAGTATTTT.

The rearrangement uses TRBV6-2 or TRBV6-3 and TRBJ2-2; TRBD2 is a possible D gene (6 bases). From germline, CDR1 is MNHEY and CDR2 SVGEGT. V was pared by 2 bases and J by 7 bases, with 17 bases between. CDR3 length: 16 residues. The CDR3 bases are TGTGCCAGCAGTTACCGGAACCCGGGAGTAATCGGGGAGCTGTTTTTT. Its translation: CASSYRNPGVIGELFF.

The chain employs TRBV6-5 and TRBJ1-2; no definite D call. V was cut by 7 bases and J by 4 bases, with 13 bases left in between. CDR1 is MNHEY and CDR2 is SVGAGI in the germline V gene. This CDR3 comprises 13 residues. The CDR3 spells CASTMRPLYGYTF. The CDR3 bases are TGTGCCAGCACTATGCGGCCCCTCTATGGCTACACCTTC.

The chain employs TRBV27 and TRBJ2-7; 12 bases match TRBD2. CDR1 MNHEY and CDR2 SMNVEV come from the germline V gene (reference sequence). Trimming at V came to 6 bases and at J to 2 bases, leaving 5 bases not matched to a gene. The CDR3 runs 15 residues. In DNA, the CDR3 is TGTGCCAGCAGGCTGACTAGCGGGAGTACCTACGAGCAGTACTTC. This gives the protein CASRLTSGSTYEQYF.